One and the same sample provided the 8 T cell receptor beta chains below, sequenced in a study of T cell clones after liver transplantation. The table came from immunoSEQ multiplex PCR; TCRdb's copy has only in-frame clones and leaves some out. The sample records tens of thousands of clones, 71% being singletons. The specimen was CD4+ T cells from blood, collected before liver transplant. All receptors derive from a human donor who received a liver transplant.

The chain combines TRBV14 with TRBJ2-7; the match to TRBD2 covers 8 bases. CDR1 is SGHDN, CDR2 FVKESK, per germline. The V segment lost 1 base and the J segment 2 bases; nucleotides outside the gene matches: 4. CDR3 length equals 15 residues. The DNA of the CDR3 is TGTGCCAGCAGCCAAGTGGCGGGGGGCCCCTACGAGCAGTACTTC. This translates into CASSQVAGGPYEQYF.

The V gene is TRBV6-1, the J gene TRBJ1-5; D is uncertain. In germline, CDR1 is MNHNS, CDR2 SASEGT. The V gene lost 2 bases and the J gene lost 3 bases, with 5 bases spanning the gap. There are 13 residues in the CDR3. The CDR3 spells CASSEQVNQPQHF. The CDR3 bases are TGTGCCAGCAGTGAACAGGTCAATCAGCCCCAGCATTTT.

The chain carries TRBV7-6 and TRBJ1-2; D is unresolved. In germline, CDR1 is SGHVS, CDR2 FNYEAQ. The V end was cut by 5 bases, the J end by 2 bases, with 12 bases between. This CDR3 region has 14 residues. CDR3: CASSPTDGNYGYTF. As DNA, the CDR3 is TGTGCCAGCAGCCCGACTGACGGGAACTATGGCTACACCTTC.

This rearrangement joins TRBV5-6 to TRBJ2-2; D call uncertain. CDR1 SGHDT and CDR2 YYEEEE come from the germline V gene. CDR3 length equals 17 residues. The V gene lost 4 bases and the J gene lost 4 bases, with 20 bases spanning the gap. This CDR3 reads CASSPRYMDRGTGELFF. The CDR3 DNA reads as TGTGCCAGCAGCCCTAGGTATATGGATCGCGGCACCGGGGAGCTGTTTTTT.

V usage is TRBV11-2 and J usage is TRBJ1-2; the D is unclear. V lost 0 bases and J lost 0, with 5 bases in between. CDR3 length: 14 amino acids. Germline V gene data show CDR1 as SGHAT and CDR2 as FQNNGV. The CDR3 DNA is TGTGCCAGCAGCTTAGACGCAGCTAACTATGGCTACACCTTC. It encodes CASSLDAANYGYTF.

The genes are TRBV5-1 and TRBJ2-7; D might be TRBD1 (5 bases). Looked up from germline, CDR1 is SGHRS and CDR2 is YFSETQ. Trimming pared 2 bases from V and 5 bases from J, leaving 14 bases between. The CDR3 is 14 residues long. CDR3 coding DNA: TGCGCCAGCAGCTTAGGGGCAGTTAGGGACGAGCAGTACTTC. This translates into CASSLGAVRDEQYF. The full variable domain, its missing parts supplied by reference TRBV5-1 and TRBJ2-7, is KAGVTQTPRYLIKTRGQQVTLSCSPISGHRSVSWYQQTPGQGLQFLFEYFSETQRNKGNFPGRFSGRQFSNSRSEMNVSTLELGDSALYLCASSLGAVRDEQYFGPGTRLTVT.

This clone turned up a few times. The chain joins TRBV5-1 to TRBJ2-3; 7 bases match TRBD2. Trimming at V came to 0 bases and at J to 0 bases, leaving 7 bases not matched to a gene. The length of the CDR3 is 17 residues. The germline CDR1 and CDR2 sequences are SGHRS and YFSETQ. CDR3 nucleotides: TGCGCCAGCAGCTTGGGCAGCGGGGCTACTAGCACAGATACGCAGTATTTT. As protein: CASSLGSGATSTDTQYF.

This clone showed up many times. The V gene is TRBV9, the J gene TRBJ2-7, with D possibly being TRBD2 (5 bases). The ends were cut back, 0 bases at V and 4 bases at J, with 11 bases in the middle. The germline gives CDR1 SGDLS, CDR2 YYNGEE. The CDR3 loop spans 14 amino acids. The CDR3 nucleotides read TGTGCCAGCAGCGTAGCGGACGGAGGATACGAGCAGTACTTC. Translation: CASSVADGGYEQYF.